This T cell receptor (beta chain) originates from a study of blood T cells in healthy people across ages. Study-wide results and caveats: Estimates of total diversity, which came from one million sequenced T cells, were considered to be underestimates.

With 1 base removed from V and 0 bases from J, the gap between germline ends came to 10 bases. Germline V lookup: CDR1 DFQATT, CDR2 SNEGSKA (reference sequence). The CDR3 loop spans 15 amino acids. Primers used in a second PCR of about 7 to 12 cycles were a sample-barcoded 5' primer and a J-beta primer mix. TCRdb reprocessed the 5' RACE reads with MiXCR, giving one entry per CDR3 protein. The sample lists hundreds of thousands of distinct CDR3 sequences, about 24% occurring once. This clonotype turned up a few times. Antigen specificity is unknown. This same sample was also taken into another study, of T cells of mothers and their children.

This clonotype originated in a boy under 18 in good health. The rearrangement joins TRBV20-1 to TRBJ2-4; a weak D match, TRBD2 (5 bases). The specimen sequenced was blood. CDR3 protein: CSARGGNLAKNIQYF. The CDR3 nucleotides are TGCAGTGCTAGAGGAGGGAATCTAGCCAAAAACATTCAGTACTTC.